This section outlines one T cell receptor beta chain sequence together with its context. Assay: immunoSEQ multiplex PCR; the TCRdb copy retains only in-frame clones and omits some. This sample has 20,000 to 25,000 clones; 80% to 95% occur once, and the top ten carry 0.6% to 0.85%. The source of the sample is a study of T cell changes during pregnancy in multiple sclerosis. CDR1 and CDR2 from the germline V gene are SGHRS and YFSETQ. The CDR3 is made up of 16 amino acids. V shed 1 base, J shed 1 base, and the junction held 3 bases outside the gene matches. The V call is TRBV5-1, the J call TRBJ2-7; 12 nucleotides match TRBD2. Sequencing was performed on CD4+ T cells from peripheral blood mononuclear cells, taken in the third trimester of pregnancy. This clonotype originated in a female donor with multiple sclerosis, enrolled in a pregnancy study. CDR3 in amino acids: CASSLPSGGASYEQYF. The CDR3 DNA follows: TGCGCCAGCAGCTTGCCTAGCGGGGGGGCATCCTACGAGCAGTACTTC.